One and the same sample provided the 27 T cell receptor beta chains below, sequenced in a study of shared clonotypes between healthy human individuals. The repertoire was sequenced with immunoSEQ multiplex PCR; TCRdb's copy has only in-frame clones and lacks some. Among about 490,000 clones listed, 81% were seen once. Sequenced: PBMCs. The receptors come from a middle-aged woman in good health. Some clones in this sample may be carry-over from other donors' samples.

V is TRBV5-1 and J is TRBJ2-1, with TRBD2 matching over 11 bases. CDR1 and CDR2 from the germline V gene are SGHRS and YFSETQ. The length of the CDR3 is 18 residues. Unmatched junction bases numbered 10, after V lost 0 bases and J lost 5 bases. The chain's CDR3 is CASSLATPGLADHNEQFF. CDR3 sequence (DNA): TGCGCCAGCAGCTTGGCGACCCCGGGACTAGCGGACCACAATGAGCAGTTCTTC.

The sample holds one count of this clone. The J gene is TRBJ1-5, the V gene TRBV29-1, with 9 bases identical to TRBD1. The CDR3 loop spans 13 amino acids. Germline V CDR1 and CDR2: SQVTM, ANQGSEA. Unmatched junction bases numbered 0, after V lost 4 bases and J lost 2 bases. Here the CDR3 reads CSVGDRGNQPQHF. DNA of the CDR3: TGCAGCGTTGGGGACAGGGGCAATCAGCCCCAGCATTTT.

Note on this clone: A far larger clone is one nucleotide away, so this likely arose from a read error. The same CDR3 is also encoded by other DNA sequences in this sample. The chain has TRBV2 and TRBJ2-2, with 10 positions matching TRBD1. V shed 11 bases and J 4 bases; nucleotides not matched to a gene: 13. The CDR3 is made up of 16 amino acids. Germline CDR1 SNHLY, CDR2 FYNNEI. The chain's CDR3 is CAGSGTGVGLTGELFF. DNA for the CDR3: TGTGCCGGCTCCGGGACAGGGGTCGGTCTCACCGGGGAGCTGTTTTTT. The whole variable domain, remainder taken from reference TRBV2 and TRBJ2-2, is EPEVTQTPSHQVTQMGQEVILRCVPISNHLYFYWYRQILGQKVEFLVSFYNNEISEKSEIFDDQFSVERPDGSNFTLKIRSTKLEDSAMYFCAGSGTGVGLTGELFFGEGSRLTVL.

This clone was detected many times. This sequence joins TRBV11-3 and TRBJ2-7; D may be TRBD1 (7 bases). Per the germline V gene, CDR1 is SGHNT and CDR2 is YENEEA. There are 13 residues in the CDR3. Between the trimmed V and J ends, which lost 1 base and 8 bases, there was a span of 12 bases. CDR3 region: CASSLVPGGQQYF. CDR3 nucleotide sequence: TGTGCCAGCAGCTTAGTCCCAGGGGGGCAGCAGTACTTC.

On this clone: A single base is all that separates this from a far larger clone, so a read error is likely. This CDR3 reads CASSGQLNAEAFF. In nucleotides, the CDR3 is TGTGCCAGCAGCGGACAGCTGAACGCTGAAGCTTTCTTT. The rearrangement joins TRBV7-8 to TRBJ1-1; possibly TRBD1 for D (6 bases). Germline V CDR1 and CDR2: SGHVS, FQNEAQ. The CDR3 extends over 13 amino acids.

This chain uses TRBV5-4 with TRBJ2-7; 8 bases are shared with TRBD2. The germline V gene has CDR1 SGHNT and CDR2 YYREEE (reference sequence). With V trimmed by 5 bases and J by 1 base, 8 bases remained unmatched. The CDR3 spans 15 residues. The CDR3 nucleotides are TGTGCCAGCAGGCCCGGGACTAGAGATTCCTACGAGCAGTACTTC. It specifies CASRPGTRDSYEQYF.

The gene calls are TRBV6-1 and TRBJ1-5; the D is unclear. Trimming cost V 7 bases and J 0 bases, with 7 bases left between them. This CDR3 has 13 residues. Germline CDR1 and CDR2: MNHNS and SASEGT. The CDR3, as DNA: TGTGCCAGCACGCTGGGTAGCAATCAGCCCCAGCATTTT. This encodes CASTLGSNQPQHF.

The chain carries TRBV7-3 and TRBJ2-3, with TRBD2 matching 14 bases. Germline CDR1 and CDR2: SGHTA and FQGTGA. With V trimmed by 5 bases and J by 6 bases, 7 bases remained unmatched. The CDR3 runs to 16 residues. The CDR3 reads CASSRTGLAGADTQYF. In DNA form, the CDR3 reads TGTGCCAGCAGCCGGACGGGACTAGCGGGAGCGGATACGCAGTATTTT.

The chain recombines TRBV5-6 with TRBJ2-7; unclear D gene. Trimming took 1 base from V and 2 from J, leaving 10 bases between them. This CDR3 is 14 amino acids long. Germline V gene lookup returns CDR1 SGHDT and CDR2 YYEEEE. CDR3 nucleotide sequence: TGTGCCAGCAGCTTGTGGCAGGACCCCTACGAGCAGTACTTC. Translation: CASSLWQDPYEQYF.

The J gene is TRBJ2-7, the V gene TRBV29-1, with TRBD1 identical over 7 bases. CDR3 length: 15 residues. Trimming took 5 bases from V and 3 from J; bases not matched to a gene: 13. The germline gives CDR1 SQVTM, CDR2 ANQGSEA. CDR3 nucleotide sequence: TGCAGCGTTCGGTTTGGTGGGACAGACCTCTACGAGCAGTACTTC. As protein: CSVRFGGTDLYEQYF.

The V and J genes are TRBV11-2 and TRBJ2-2; weak D call: TRBD2 (6 bases). CDR1 SGHAT and CDR2 FQNNGV come from the germline V gene. The V and J ends lost 1 base and 6 bases respectively, with 15 bases between them. The CDR3 spans 16 residues. CDR3 DNA: TGTGCCAGCAGCTTAGGGCCTGGGACTGTCCCCGGGGAGCTGTTTTTT. It is translated as CASSLGPGTVPGELFF.

The rearrangement joins TRBV28 to TRBJ1-2, with 8 nucleotides matching TRBD1. Per germline, CDR1 MDHEN and CDR2 SYDVKM. This CDR3 has 15 residues. The V gene end was trimmed by 0 bases and the J gene end by 6 bases; junction bases not matched to a gene: 6. Here the CDR3 DNA reads TGTGCCAGCAGTTTATGGAGGACAGGGTTCGATGGCTACACCTTC. It codes for CASSLWRTGFDGYTF.

Note on this clone: It is likely a read error: a sequence one base away is far more abundant. The DNA of the CDR3 is TGTGCCATCGCTGGGGGAGACCTCCCCTACGAGCAGTACTTC. As protein: CAIAGGDLPYEQYF. The chain uses TRBV10-3 and TRBJ2-7, with D tentatively TRBD1 or TRBD2 (5 bases each). CDR1 is ENHRY and CDR2 is SYGVKD in the germline V gene. The CDR3 runs to 14 residues. V was cut by 8 bases and J by 2 bases, with 16 bases left in between.

The chain links TRBV7-9 to TRBJ2-6; D ambiguous. V was cut by 3 bases and J by 0 bases, with 12 bases left in between. This CDR3 is 17 amino acids long. Germline values: CDR1 SEHNR, CDR2 FQNEAQ (reference sequence). Written as DNA, the CDR3 is TGTGCCAGCAGCTTCCTTTCACAGCCCTCTGGGGCCAACGTCCTGACTTTC. This codes for CASSFLSQPSGANVLTF. The complete variable domain, with remaining parts taken from reference TRBV7-9 and TRBJ2-6, reads DTGVSQNPRHKITKRGQNVTFRCDPISEHNRLYWYRQTLGQGPEFLTYFQNEAQLEKSRLLSDRFSAERPKGSFSTLEIQRTEQGDSAMYLCASSFLSQPSGANVLTFGAGSRLTVL.

As concerns this clone: Only one base separates this from a far larger clonotype, so it likely reflects a read error. The V gene is TRBV2, the J gene TRBJ1-5; D unclear. Germline V CDR1 and CDR2: SNHLY, FYNNEI. V shed 4 bases and J shed 1 base, with 2 bases lying between them. This CDR3 is built from 12 residues. DNA of the CDR3: TGTGCCAGCAGTGGCAGCAATCAGCCCCAGCATTTT. Protein: CASSGSNQPQHF. Full variable domain (missing parts from reference TRBV2 and TRBJ1-5): EPEVTQTPSHQVTQMGQEVILRCVPISNHLYFYWYRQILGQKVEFLVSFYNNEISEKSEIFDDQFSVERPDGSNFTLKIRSTKLEDSAMYFCASSGSNQPQHFGDGTRLSIL.

The chain carries TRBV7-2 and TRBJ2-7; D remains ambiguous. CDR3 length: 11 residues. Trimming stripped 0 bases from V and 7 bases from J, with 4 bases between. CDR1 is SGHTA and CDR2 is FQGNSA in the germline V gene. The DNA of the CDR3 is TGTGCCAGCAGCTTAGCGCTTGAGCAGTACTTC. Its translation: CASSLALEQYF. Combining the CDR3 with reference TRBV7-2 and TRBJ2-7 gives the whole variable domain GAGVSQSPSNKVTEKGKDVELRCDPISGHTALYWYRQSLGQGLEFLIYFQGNSAPDKSGLPSDRFSAERTGGSVSTLTIQRTQQEDSAVYLCASSLALEQYFGPGTRLTVT.

The chain couples TRBV7-2 to TRBJ2-5; D call uncertain. V was pared by 1 base and J by 5 bases, with 17 bases between. The CDR3 extends over 16 amino acids. CDR1 SGHTA and CDR2 FQGNSA come from the germline V gene. The CDR3 sequence is CASSLEPGLTRETQYF. The CDR3 bases are TGTGCCAGCAGCTTAGAGCCGGGCCTAACGAGGGAGACCCAGTACTTC.

To note about this clone: It is likely a read error: a sequence one base away is far more abundant. CDR3 sequence (DNA): TGTGCCAGCCGTCCCGTGACAGGGGGCTGGGAGACCCAGTACTTC. Its protein product is CASRPVTGGWETQYF. The chain links TRBV27 to TRBJ2-5; TRBD1 aligns across 10 bases. CDR3 size: 15 residues. The V segment lost 8 bases and the J segment 5 bases; nucleotides outside the gene matches: 11. Germline lookup yields CDR1 MNHEY and CDR2 SMNVEV (reference sequence).

The J gene is TRBJ1-1, the V gene TRBV2; D not certain. V lost 6 bases and J 0 bases, leaving 8 bases between the germline ends. The germline gives CDR1 SNHLY, CDR2 FYNNEI. The CDR3 is 13 amino acids. The CDR3 coding sequence is TGTGCCAGCAGGCCCAACCTGAACACTGAAGCTTTCTTT. Its protein is CASRPNLNTEAFF.

V usage is TRBV19 and J usage is TRBJ2-1, with a tentative D call TRBD1 (6 bases). Trimming removed 3 bases at V and 8 bases at J, with 11 bases between. Germline CDR1 reads LNHDA; CDR2 reads SQIVND (reference sequence). This CDR3 is built from 13 residues. Here the CDR3 reads CASSIWGQYEQFF. The DNA of the CDR3 is TGTGCCAGTAGTATTTGGGGGCAGTATGAGCAGTTCTTC.

The V gene is TRBV27, the J gene TRBJ1-1, with D uncertain. The V end was cut by 5 bases, the J end by 0 bases, with 10 bases between. CDR3 size: 14 residues. Germline loops: CDR1 MNHEY, CDR2 SMNVEV (reference sequence). Written as DNA, the CDR3 is TGTGCCAGCAGTCCCTCACGAGTGAACACTGAAGCTTTCTTT. Protein sequence: CASSPSRVNTEAFF.

The rearrangement links TRBV29-1 to TRBJ2-7, with 10 nucleotides matching TRBD1. Germline-derived CDR1 and CDR2 are SQVTM and ANQGSEA. The CDR3 contains 14 residues. Trimming at V came to 5 bases and at J to 4 bases, leaving 8 bases not matched to a gene. The CDR3 region is CSVTDRGLTYEQYF. CDR3 nucleotide sequence: TGCAGCGTTACTGACAGGGGGCTGACATACGAGCAGTACTTC.

The chain uses TRBV18 and TRBJ2-7; 8 bases fit TRBD2. The CDR3 contains 15 residues. With 3 bases clipped from V and 1 base from J, the junction kept 5 bases outside the gene matches. Germline V gene sequence: CDR1 KGHSH, CDR2 LQKENI. The DNA for the CDR3 is TGTGCCAGCTCACCGTCTGGCGGGAGGTCCTACGAGCAGTACTTC. Protein: CASSPSGGRSYEQYF. The whole variable domain, filled in from reference TRBV18 and TRBJ2-7, reads NAGVMQNPRHLVRRRGQEARLRCSPMKGHSHVYWYRQLPEEGLKFMVYLQKENIIDESGMPKERFSAEFPKEGPSILRIQQVVRGDSAAYFCASSPSGGRSYEQYFGPGTRLTVT.

The chain carries TRBV6-1 and TRBJ1-2; no clear D. The CDR3 contains 14 residues. V was shortened by 0 bases and J by 0 bases, with 5 bases between the two germline ends. Germline-derived CDR1 and CDR2 are MNHNS and SASEGT. CDR3 coding DNA: TGTGCCAGCAGTGAAGCGCAAGCTAACTATGGCTACACCTTC. Its protein is CASSEAQANYGYTF.

This chain uses TRBV6-1 with TRBJ2-5, with 9 bases lining up with TRBD2. With V trimmed by 4 bases and J by 5 bases, 8 bases remained unmatched. The CDR3 runs to 15 residues. The germline V gene encodes CDR1 MNHNS and CDR2 SASEGT. CDR3 amino acids: CASSVRREGWETQYF. The CDR3 nucleotides are TGTGCCAGCAGTGTTCGGCGGGAGGGCTGGGAGACCCAGTACTTC.

The rearrangement links TRBV19 to TRBJ2-5, with D uncertain. CDR1 and CDR2 from the germline V gene are LNHDA and SQIVND (reference sequence). Trimming cost V 4 bases and J 5 bases, with 5 bases left between them. This CDR3 has 11 residues. CDR3: CASSNAETQYF. The CDR3 DNA reads TGTGCCAGTAGTAATGCCGAGACCCAGTACTTC.

In its sample, this clone was seen a few times. A clone one base away is much larger, so this may be a read error. The rearrangement joins TRBV28 to TRBJ2-7, with D maybe TRBD2 (6 bases). Germline lookup yields CDR1 MDHEN and CDR2 SYDVKM. This CDR3 contains 14 residues. Trimming pared 5 bases from V and 6 bases from J, leaving 17 bases between. CDR3 bases: TGTGCCAGCAGTCTGTCTGCGGAGGGAAGCGAGCAGTACTTC. This sequence encodes CASSLSAEGSEQYF.